This is a list of T cell receptor beta chains from one sample in a study of monozygotic twins with inflammatory bowel disease. TCRdb reprocessed the 5' RACE reads, keeping one entry per CDR3 protein, no DNA. The sample table sets out some 90,000 distinct CDR3 sequences. Sequencing was carried out using blood. The receptors were sampled from a human donor with ulcerative colitis or Crohn's disease, or a healthy co-twin of an affected twin (not recorded which). Each CDR3 is given with its conserved first and last residue. Clone size is given for some rows only: seen once, a few or many times, or a class if the clone is expanded.

cdr3_aa	clone_size	v_call	j_call	cdr3_length
CASSLVRGFDRAYEQYF	-	TRBV12-3/TRBV12-4	TRBJ2-7	17
CASSLDRTGNSPLHF	-	TRBV5-1	TRBJ1-6	15
CASSLRGGDTGELFF	-	TRBV12-3/TRBV12-4	TRBJ2-2	15
CASTSLDTQYF	-	TRBV12-3/TRBV12-4	TRBJ2-3	11
CASSSGGARTDTQYF	-	TRBV7-3	TRBJ2-3	15
CATGQAGYTDTQYF	-	TRBV15	TRBJ2-3	14
CASSQVAGENTGELFF	-	TRBV4-1	TRBJ2-2	16
CASSHRAQGYGETQYF	-	TRBV3-1	TRBJ2-5	16
CASSPGPSGANVLTF	-	TRBV7-8	TRBJ2-6	15
CASSGRNYGYTF	-	TRBV12-3/TRBV12-4	TRBJ1-2	12
CSVVGQGIFDGYTF	-	TRBV29-1	TRBJ1-2	14
CASSLSPSFDEQFF	-	TRBV5-1	TRBJ2-1	14
CASSLGSGLNQPQHF	-	TRBV12-3/TRBV12-4	TRBJ1-5	15
CASSDRNQPQHF	-	TRBV12-3/TRBV12-4	TRBJ1-5	12
CSVVKQGAQETQYF	medium-sized	TRBV29-1	TRBJ2-5	14
CASSSVLLDEQFF	-	TRBV28	TRBJ2-1	13
CASSPQGSNEKLFF	-	TRBV18	TRBJ1-4	14
CASSLEGGANQPQHF	-	TRBV5-1	TRBJ1-5	15
CASSERFSGGARETQYF	-	TRBV2	TRBJ2-5	17
CATRTGPNTGELFF	-	TRBV7-3	TRBJ2-2	14
CASSNALRLKAFF	-	TRBV19	TRBJ1-1	13
CASSQYSPSGGFGEQFF	-	TRBV4-1	TRBJ2-1	17